This is a list of T cell receptor beta chains from one sample in a study of blood T cell repertoires in COVID-19. Only in-frame clones appear in the TCRdb table, and some are missing; sequencing was by immunoSEQ multiplex PCR. This table holds about 410,000 clones, less than 95% found once. Sequences were obtained from PBMCs or T cells enriched from blood (not recorded which). Source of these receptors: a man aged 18 to 30 who had recovered from COVID-19. CDR3s include the opening cysteine and the closing phenylalanine or tryptophan. D genes are given only for firm matches. Some rows mark clone size as missing; the rest say once, few, many or name a class of expanded clone.

clone size | J gene | V gene | D gene | CDR3 protein | CDR3 DNA
once | TRBJ1-3 | TRBV2 | TRBD1 | CACAETGEAGNTIYF | TGTGCCTGCGCGGAGACAGGGGAGGCCGGAAACACCATATATTTT
NA | TRBJ1-1 | TRBV19 | NA | CASSTLRGNTEAFF | TGTGCCAGTAGTACCCTCCGCGGGAACACTGAAGCTTTCTTT
once | TRBJ1-2 | TRBV15 | NA | CATSAYRLGNYGYTF | TGTGCCACCAGCGCATACAGGCTCGGCAACTATGGCTACACCTTC
NA | TRBJ1-4 | TRBV5-6 | TRBD1 | CASSQGTGENNEKLFF | TGTGCCAGCAGCCAAGGGACAGGGGAAAATAATGAAAAACTGTTTTTT
NA | TRBJ2-7 | TRBV10-2 | NA | CASNPRRGPWGGGSYEQYF | TGCGCCAGCAACCCTCGGCGAGGGCCATGGGGAGGCGGCTCCTACGAGCAGTACTTC
NA | TRBJ1-1 | TRBV7-3 | NA | CASSEQGTNTEAFF | TGTGCCAGCAGCGAACAGGGTACCAACACTGAAGCTTTCTTT
NA | TRBJ2-1 | TRBV12-3/TRBV12-4 | NA | CASTALTVLEFF | TGTGCCAGCACCGCCTTGACAGTTCTTGAGTTCTTC
once | TRBJ1-5 | TRBV19 | NA | CASSIRSQQNQPQHF | TGTGCCAGTAGTATCCGGAGCCAGCAAAATCAGCCCCAGCATTTT
NA | TRBJ1-5 | TRBV5-5 | NA | CASSAKLDSFQPQHF | TGTGCCAGCAGCGCAAAACTGGACAGTTTCCAGCCCCAGCATTTT
NA | TRBJ1-1 | TRBV7-9 | NA | CASLGWRVRTEAFF | TGTGCCAGCCTGGGATGGAGGGTGCGGACTGAAGCTTTCTTT
NA | TRBJ1-1 | TRBV10-3 | TRBD1 | CAISRTGDTEAFF | TGTGCCATCAGCCGGACAGGGGACACTGAAGCTTTCTTT
NA | TRBJ1-2 | TRBV19 | NA | CASIGGPNYGYTF | TGTGCCAGTATAGGTGGGCCGAACTATGGCTACACCTTC
NA | TRBJ1-6 | TRBV28 | NA | CASSLPFNSPLHF | TGTGCCAGCAGTCTTCCTTTTAATTCACCCCTCCACTTT
NA | TRBJ2-5 | TRBV5-8 | TRBD2 | CASSSGLAGHEETQYF | TGTGCCAGCAGCTCGGGACTAGCGGGCCATGAAGAGACCCAGTACTTC
NA | TRBJ2-2 | TRBV7-3 | NA | CASSSTNTGELFF | TGTGCCAGCAGCTCTACGAACACCGGGGAGCTGTTTTTT
NA | TRBJ1-2 | TRBV29-1 | NA | CSGLGGDGYTF | TGCAGCGGCCTGGGGGGGGACGGCTACACCTTC
NA | TRBJ2-1 | TRBV29-1 | TRBD2 | CSVTGTSGKWEQFF | TGCAGCGTCACCGGGACTAGCGGGAAGTGGGAGCAGTTCTTC
once | TRBJ1-2 | TRBV5-4 | NA | CASSSKNSTGSGYTF | TGTGCCAGCAGCTCAAAAAATTCGACAGGATCTGGCTACACCTTC
NA | TRBJ2-1 | TRBV19 | TRBD2 | CASSIRFSGGSSYNEQFF | TGTGCCAGTAGTATTAGGTTTAGCGGGGGGAGCTCCTACAATGAGCAGTTCTTC
NA | TRBJ1-5 | TRBV3-1/TRBV3-2 | TRBD1 | CASSQGTGYDGQPQHF | TGTGCCAGCAGCCAAGGGACAGGGTATGATGGTCAGCCCCAGCATTTT
NA | TRBJ1-6 | TRBV2 | NA | CASSSVSPLHF | TGTGCCAGCAGTAGCGTTTCACCCCTCCACTTT
NA | TRBJ1-5 | TRBV19 | NA | CASSISGVSNQPQHF | TGTGCCAGTAGTATCAGTGGAGTGAGCAATCAGCCCCAGCATTTT
NA | TRBJ1-1 | TRBV6-5 | TRBD1 | CATHRGLEAFF | TGTGCCACACACAGGGGGCTTGAAGCTTTCTTT
NA | TRBJ1-4 | TRBV18 | NA | CASSPGFEAWNEKLFF | TGTGCCAGCTCACCAGGGTTCGAGGCTTGGAATGAAAAACTGTTTTTT
NA | TRBJ1-1 | TRBV5-1 | NA | CASRPGGSNTEAFF | TGCGCCAGCAGGCCCGGGGGGAGTAACACTGAAGCTTTCTTT
once | TRBJ1-3 | TRBV6-5 | NA | CASSYSNVGGGNTIYF | TGTGCCAGCAGTTACTCCAACGTGGGAGGTGGAAACACCATATATTTT
NA | TRBJ1-5 | TRBV4-1 | TRBD1 | CASRGTGEGPQHF | TGCGCCAGCCGAGGGACAGGTGAAGGACCCCAGCATTTT
NA | TRBJ1-5 | TRBV3-1/TRBV3-2 | NA | CASSQDRVQPQHF | TGTGCCAGCAGCCAAGATCGGGTTCAGCCCCAGCATTTT
NA | TRBJ2-3 | TRBV11-3 | TRBD1 | CASSSGQGGDTQYF | TGTGCCAGCAGCTCGGGACAGGGGGGCGATACGCAGTATTTT
once | TRBJ2-3 | TRBV7-3 | NA | CASSSDLQGRTDTQYF | TGTGCCAGCAGCTCCGATCTGCAGGGCCGCACAGATACGCAGTATTTT
NA | TRBJ2-3 | TRBV19 | TRBD2 | CASSLAGGPFRTDTQYF | TGTGCCAGTAGCCTAGCGGGAGGGCCGTTTCGCACAGATACGCAGTATTTT
few | TRBJ2-2 | TRBV2 | NA | CASSEPSSTGELFF | TGTGCCAGCAGTGAACCCTCGTCGACCGGGGAGCTGTTTTTT
once | TRBJ2-7 | TRBV11-1 | NA | CASSYPGSRSYEQYF | TGTGCCAGCAGCTACCCGGGTAGCCGGTCCTACGAGCAGTACTTC
NA | TRBJ1-2 | TRBV12-3/TRBV12-4 | NA | CASSLGRVSGYTF | TGTGCCAGCAGCCTCGGCAGGGTGAGTGGCTACACCTTC
NA | TRBJ2-7 | TRBV5-1 | NA | CASSLAIANEQYF | TGCGCCAGCAGCTTGGCCATAGCAAACGAGCAGTACTTC
NA | TRBJ2-1 | TRBV19 | TRBD1 | CASSNDRDNNEQFF | TGTGCCAGTAGTAATGACAGGGACAACAATGAGCAGTTCTTC
NA | TRBJ1-1 | TRBV30 | NA | CAWRGRGENTEAFF | TGTGCCTGGAGGGGCCGGGGGGAAAACACTGAAGCTTTCTTT
NA | TRBJ2-5 | TRBV20-1 | TRBD1 | CSASRTGRETQYF | TGCAGTGCTAGTCGGACAGGGCGGGAGACCCAGTACTTC
NA | TRBJ2-1 | TRBV27 | TRBD2 | CASSFSARTSGFSYNEQFF | TGTGCCAGCAGTTTTAGTGCCCGGACTAGCGGATTCTCCTACAATGAGCAGTTCTTC
NA | TRBJ2-2 | TRBV11-3 | TRBD1 | CASSLPAGQGRTGELFF | TGTGCCAGCAGCTTACCGGCCGGACAGGGGCGTACCGGGGAGCTGTTTTTT
NA | TRBJ2-1 | TRBV27 | TRBD1 | CASSLSPGQGNNEQFF | TGTGCCAGCAGTTTATCGCCGGGACAGGGTAACAATGAGCAGTTCTTC
NA | TRBJ2-1 | TRBV7-2 | TRBD2 | CASSQGTSGSDEQFF | TGTGCCAGCAGCCAAGGGACTAGCGGGAGTGATGAGCAGTTCTTC
NA | TRBJ1-6 | TRBV5-8 | NA | CASSLGTGNSPLHF | TGTGCCAGCAGCTTGGGGACGGGAAATTCACCCCTCCACTTT
NA | TRBJ1-6 | TRBV27 | TRBD1 | CASGGQGNSPLHF | TGTGCCAGCGGCGGACAGGGGAATTCACCCCTCCACTTT
NA | TRBJ1-1 | TRBV11-2 | TRBD1 | CASSLEEKGAWNTEAFF | TGTGCCAGCAGCTTAGAGGAAAAGGGGGCGTGGAACACTGAAGCTTTCTTT
NA | TRBJ2-7 | TRBV5-4 | NA | CASSLETSVPREQYF | TGTGCCAGCAGCTTGGAGACTAGTGTACCTCGCGAGCAGTACTTC
NA | TRBJ2-1 | TRBV29-1 | NA | CSVKLRSYNEQFF | TGCAGCGTAAAGCTGCGCTCCTACAATGAGCAGTTCTTC
NA | TRBJ1-6 | TRBV18 | NA | CASSARDSLEGSPLHF | TGTGCCAGCTCAGCCCGGGACTCCTTAGAGGGGTCACCCCTCCACTTT
NA | TRBJ1-1 | TRBV24-1 | NA | CATPICAEAFF | TGTGCCACCCCTATATGTGCTGAAGCTTTCTTT
NA | TRBJ2-7 | TRBV28 | TRBD2 | CASRRLAYRAEQYF | TGTGCCAGCAGAAGACTAGCGTACCGGGCCGAGCAGTACTTC
NA | TRBJ1-1 | TRBV10-1 | NA | CASSEGPGVTEAFF | TGCGCCAGCAGTGAAGGACCAGGGGTCACTGAAGCTTTCTTT
NA | TRBJ1-2 | TRBV28 | NA | CASSLKGGGYTF | TGTGCCAGCAGTTTAAAGGGAGGTGGCTACACCTTC
once | TRBJ1-5 | TRBV12-5 | TRBD1 | CASGLERDRFNQPQHF | TGTGCTAGTGGTTTGGAAAGGGACAGGTTCAATCAGCCCCAGCATTTT
NA | TRBJ1-3 | TRBV9 | TRBD1 | CASSVGGFEDRVGNTIYF | TGTGCCAGCAGCGTAGGAGGGTTCGAAGACAGGGTTGGAAACACCATATATTTT
NA | TRBJ1-2 | TRBV30 | NA | CAFLPGLRHTF | TGTGCCTTTTTGCCCGGACTCCGGCACACCTTC